Listed below are T cell receptor beta chains from one sample, sequenced in a study of blood T cell repertoires in COVID-19. The data were produced by immunoSEQ multiplex PCR, yet TCRdb's version contains in-frame clones alone and is incomplete. The sample lists roughly 70,000 clones; about nine tenths were seen once. The source material was peripheral blood. These receptors originate from a human donor with active COVID-19. The donor label of this sample is uncertain. CDR3s leave out the opening cysteine and the closing phenylalanine or tryptophan. Some rows mark clone size as missing; the rest say once, few, many or name a class of expanded clone.

CDR3 length: 19; V gene: TRBV18; clone size: -; J gene: TRBJ2-1; CDR3 protein: ASSPVIGTSGKGGAHNEQF
CDR3 length: 14; V gene: TRBV7-8; clone size: few; J gene: TRBJ1-1; CDR3 protein: ASSLVPSPVNTEAF
CDR3 length: 14; V gene: TRBV6-1; clone size: -; J gene: TRBJ1-3; CDR3 protein: ASSESVPSTGNTIY
CDR3 length: 14; V gene: TRBV28; clone size: -; J gene: TRBJ1-6; CDR3 protein: ASSSGGQAYNSPLH
CDR3 length: 12; V gene: TRBV5-6; clone size: -; J gene: TRBJ2-3; CDR3 protein: ASSFPPSTDTQY
CDR3 length: 15; V gene: TRBV19; clone size: -; J gene: TRBJ2-2; CDR3 protein: ASSILAGGPYTGELF
CDR3 length: 13; V gene: TRBV7-9; clone size: -; J gene: TRBJ2-7; CDR3 protein: ASSSGQGTPSEQY
CDR3 length: 13; V gene: TRBV9; clone size: -; J gene: TRBJ2-5; CDR3 protein: ASSWGAQGAETQY
CDR3 length: 13; V gene: TRBV7-7; clone size: -; J gene: TRBJ1-5; CDR3 protein: ASSPRGRVGQPQH
CDR3 length: 13; V gene: TRBV7-8; clone size: once; J gene: TRBJ1-1; CDR3 protein: ASSLAGQGNTEAF
CDR3 length: 13; V gene: TRBV3-1/TRBV3-2; clone size: once; J gene: TRBJ2-1; CDR3 protein: ASSQVAASYNEQF
CDR3 length: 13; V gene: TRBV6-5; clone size: -; J gene: TRBJ1-1; CDR3 protein: ASSSPGDRGSEAF
CDR3 length: 6; V gene: TRBV6-4; clone size: -; J gene: TRBJ2-7; CDR3 protein: LVHEQY
CDR3 length: 12; V gene: TRBV6-5; clone size: -; J gene: TRBJ2-7; CDR3 protein: ASRRGTGLYEQY
CDR3 length: 12; V gene: TRBV11-2; clone size: -; J gene: TRBJ2-7; CDR3 protein: ASSEQTGGYEQY
CDR3 length: 13; V gene: TRBV5-1; clone size: -; J gene: TRBJ2-7; CDR3 protein: ASRIGTESSYEQY
CDR3 length: 11; V gene: TRBV24-1; clone size: -; J gene: TRBJ2-7; CDR3 protein: ATSDQDRYEQY